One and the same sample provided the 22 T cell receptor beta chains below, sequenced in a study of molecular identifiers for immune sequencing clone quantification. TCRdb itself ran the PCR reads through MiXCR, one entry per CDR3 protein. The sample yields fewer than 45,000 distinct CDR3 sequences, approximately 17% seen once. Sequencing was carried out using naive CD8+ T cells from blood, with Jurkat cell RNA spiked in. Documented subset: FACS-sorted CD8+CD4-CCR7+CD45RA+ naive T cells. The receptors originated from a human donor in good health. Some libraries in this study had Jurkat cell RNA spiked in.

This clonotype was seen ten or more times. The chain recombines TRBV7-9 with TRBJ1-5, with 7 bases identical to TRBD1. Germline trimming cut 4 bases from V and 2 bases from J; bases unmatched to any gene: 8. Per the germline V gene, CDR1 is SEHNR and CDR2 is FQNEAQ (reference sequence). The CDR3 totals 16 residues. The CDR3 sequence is CASSSIDREGNQPQHF. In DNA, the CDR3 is TGTGCCAGCAGCTCCATAGACAGGGAGGGCAATCAGCCCCAGCATTTT. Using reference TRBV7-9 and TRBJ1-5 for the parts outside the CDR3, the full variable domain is DTGVSQNPRHKITKRGQNVTFRCDPISEHNRLYWYRQTLGQGPEFLTYFQNEAQLEKSRLLSDRFSAERPKGSFSTLEIQRTEQGDSAMYLCASSSIDREGNQPQHFGDGTRLSIL.

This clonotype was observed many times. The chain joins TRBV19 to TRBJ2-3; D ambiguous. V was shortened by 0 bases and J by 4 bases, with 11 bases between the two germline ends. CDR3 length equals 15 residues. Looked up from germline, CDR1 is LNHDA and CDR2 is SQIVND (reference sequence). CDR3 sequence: CASSIDLGDPDTQYF. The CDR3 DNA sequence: TGTGCCAGTAGTATAGATCTTGGGGATCCAGATACGCAGTATTTT.

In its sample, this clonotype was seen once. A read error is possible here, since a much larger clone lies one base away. The CDR3: CASSVEHGATEGTIYF. CDR3 nucleotide sequence: TGTGCCAGCAGCGTAGAACATGGGGCCACGGAAGGCACCATATATTTT. The chain recombines TRBV9 with TRBJ1-3; D perhaps matches TRBD1 (5 bases). The length of the CDR3 is 16 residues. V was pared by 0 bases and J by 9 bases, with 19 bases between. Germline V CDR1 and CDR2: SGDLS, YYNGEE.

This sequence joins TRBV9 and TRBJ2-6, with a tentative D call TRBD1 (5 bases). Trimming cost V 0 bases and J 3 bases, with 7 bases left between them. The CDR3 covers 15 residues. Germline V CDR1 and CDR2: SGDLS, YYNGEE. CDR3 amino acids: CASSVGGFGANVLTF. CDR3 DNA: TGTGCCAGCAGCGTAGGGGGCTTTGGGGCCAACGTCCTGACTTTC.

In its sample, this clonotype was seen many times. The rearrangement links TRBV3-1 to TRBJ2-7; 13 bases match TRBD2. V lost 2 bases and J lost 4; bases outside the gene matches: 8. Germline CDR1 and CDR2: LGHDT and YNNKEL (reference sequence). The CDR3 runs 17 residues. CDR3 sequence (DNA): TGTGCCAGCAGCCAATCACCGGGACTAGCGGGATTATACGAGCAGTACTTC. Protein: CASSQSPGLAGLYEQYF.

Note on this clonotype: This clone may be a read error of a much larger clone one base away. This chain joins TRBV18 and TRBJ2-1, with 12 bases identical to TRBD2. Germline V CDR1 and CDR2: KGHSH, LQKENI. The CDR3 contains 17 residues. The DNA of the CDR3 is TGTGCCAGCTCACCATTTTCGACTAGCGGGAGTCAGGATGAGCTGTTCTTC. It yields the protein CASSPFSTSGSQDELFF.

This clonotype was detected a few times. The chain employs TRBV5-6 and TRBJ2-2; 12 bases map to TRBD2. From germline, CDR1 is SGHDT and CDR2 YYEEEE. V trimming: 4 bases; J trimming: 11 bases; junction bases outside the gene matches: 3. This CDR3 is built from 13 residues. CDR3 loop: CASSPGLAGELFF. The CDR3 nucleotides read TGTGCCAGCAGCCCCGGACTAGCGGGAGAGCTGTTTTTT.

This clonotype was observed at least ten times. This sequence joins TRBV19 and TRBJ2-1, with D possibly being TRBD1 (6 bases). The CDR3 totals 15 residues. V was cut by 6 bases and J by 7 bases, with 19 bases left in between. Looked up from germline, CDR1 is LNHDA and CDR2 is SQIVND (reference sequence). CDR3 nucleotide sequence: TGTGCCAGTAGGCCTCAGTGGGGGCTTTGGAATGAGCAGTTCTTC. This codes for CASRPQWGLWNEQFF.

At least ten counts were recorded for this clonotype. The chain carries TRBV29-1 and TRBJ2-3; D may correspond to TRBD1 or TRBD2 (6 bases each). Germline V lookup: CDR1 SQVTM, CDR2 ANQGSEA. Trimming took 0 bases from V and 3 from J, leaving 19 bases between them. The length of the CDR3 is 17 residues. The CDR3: CSVEDRFGGHLTDTQYF. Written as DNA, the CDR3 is TGCAGCGTTGAAGATCGGTTCGGGGGACACCTGACAGATACGCAGTATTTT.

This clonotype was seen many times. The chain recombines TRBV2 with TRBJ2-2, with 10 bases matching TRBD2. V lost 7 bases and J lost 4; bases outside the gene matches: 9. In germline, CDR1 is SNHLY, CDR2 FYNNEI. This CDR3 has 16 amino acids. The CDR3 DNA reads TGTGCCAGCATGGAGCGGGAGGGCCCCCTCACCGGGGAGCTGTTTTTT. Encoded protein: CASMEREGPLTGELFF.

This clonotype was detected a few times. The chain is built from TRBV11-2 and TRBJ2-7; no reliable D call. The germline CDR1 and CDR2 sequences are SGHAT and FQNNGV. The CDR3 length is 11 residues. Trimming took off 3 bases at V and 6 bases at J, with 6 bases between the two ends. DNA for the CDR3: TGTGCCAGCAGCTTCCAAATCGAGCAGTACTTC. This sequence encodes CASSFQIEQYF.

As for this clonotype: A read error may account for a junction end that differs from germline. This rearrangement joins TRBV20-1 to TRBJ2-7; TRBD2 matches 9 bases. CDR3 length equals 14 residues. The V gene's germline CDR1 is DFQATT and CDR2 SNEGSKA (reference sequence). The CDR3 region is CRASSPSGIYEQYF. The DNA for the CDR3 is TGCAGGGCTAGTAGCCCTAGCGGGATCTACGAGCAGTACTTC.

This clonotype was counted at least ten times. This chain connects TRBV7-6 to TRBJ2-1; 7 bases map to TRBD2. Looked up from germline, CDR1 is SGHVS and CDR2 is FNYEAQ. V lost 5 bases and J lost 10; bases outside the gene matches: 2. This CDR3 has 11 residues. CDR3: CASSPGLEQFF. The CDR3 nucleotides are TGTGCCAGCAGCCCGGGACTAGAGCAGTTCTTC.

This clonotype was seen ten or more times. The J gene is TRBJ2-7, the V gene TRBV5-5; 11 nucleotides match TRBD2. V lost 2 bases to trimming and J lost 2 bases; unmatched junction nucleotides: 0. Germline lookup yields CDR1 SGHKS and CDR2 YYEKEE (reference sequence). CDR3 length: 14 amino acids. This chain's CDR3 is CASSLLAGAYEQYF. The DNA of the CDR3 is TGTGCCAGCAGCTTACTAGCGGGAGCCTACGAGCAGTACTTC. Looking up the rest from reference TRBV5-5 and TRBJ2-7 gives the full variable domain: DAGVTQSPTHLIKTRGQQVTLRCSPISGHKSVSWYQQVLGQGPQFIFQYYEKEERGRGNFPDRFSARQFPNYSSELNVNALLLGDSALYLCASSLLAGAYEQYFGPGTRLTVT.

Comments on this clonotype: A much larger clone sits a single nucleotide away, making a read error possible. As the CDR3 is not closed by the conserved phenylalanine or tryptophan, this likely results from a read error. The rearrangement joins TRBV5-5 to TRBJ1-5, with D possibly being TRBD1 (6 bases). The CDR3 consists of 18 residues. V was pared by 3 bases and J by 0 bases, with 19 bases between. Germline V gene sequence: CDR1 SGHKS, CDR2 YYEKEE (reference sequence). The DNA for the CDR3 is TGTGCCAGCAGCTCGAATGCCGGGACAACGATTAGCAATCAGCCCCAGCATCTT. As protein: CASSSNAGTTISNQPQHL.

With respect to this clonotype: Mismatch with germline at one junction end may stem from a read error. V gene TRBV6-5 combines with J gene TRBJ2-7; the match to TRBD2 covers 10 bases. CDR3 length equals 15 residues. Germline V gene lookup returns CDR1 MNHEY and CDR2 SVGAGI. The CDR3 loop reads CTSSPPLAGAYEQYF. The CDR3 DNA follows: TGTACCAGCAGCCCACCCCTAGCGGGGGCCTACGAGCAGTACTTC.

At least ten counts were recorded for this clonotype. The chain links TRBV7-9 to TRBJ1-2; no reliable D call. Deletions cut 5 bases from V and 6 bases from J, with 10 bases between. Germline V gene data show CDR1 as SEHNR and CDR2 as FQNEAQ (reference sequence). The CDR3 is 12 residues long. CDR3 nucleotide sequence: TGTGCCAGCAGCGGAGGGTTGGATGGCTACACCTTC. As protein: CASSGGLDGYTF.

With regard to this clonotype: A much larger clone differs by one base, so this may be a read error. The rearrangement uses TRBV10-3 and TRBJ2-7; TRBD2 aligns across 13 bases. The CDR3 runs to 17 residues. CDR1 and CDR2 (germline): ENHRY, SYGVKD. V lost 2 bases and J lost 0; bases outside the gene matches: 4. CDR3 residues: CAISETSGRVTSYEQYF. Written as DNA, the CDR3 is TGTGCCATCAGTGAGACTAGCGGGAGGGTCACCTCCTACGAGCAGTACTTC.

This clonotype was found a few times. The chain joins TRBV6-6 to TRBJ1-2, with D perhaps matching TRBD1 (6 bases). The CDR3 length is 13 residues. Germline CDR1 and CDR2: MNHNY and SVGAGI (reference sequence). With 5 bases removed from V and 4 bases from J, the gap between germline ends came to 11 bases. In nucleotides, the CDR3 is TGTGCCAGCAGTCAGACAGGAGCCTATGGCTACACCTTC. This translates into CASSQTGAYGYTF.

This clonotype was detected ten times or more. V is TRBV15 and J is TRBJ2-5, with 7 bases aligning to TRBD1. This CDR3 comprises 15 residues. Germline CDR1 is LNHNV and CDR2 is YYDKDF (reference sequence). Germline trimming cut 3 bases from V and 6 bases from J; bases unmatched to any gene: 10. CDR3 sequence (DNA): TGTGCCACCAGCAGGGTGGGGACAGCTTTACAGACCCAGTACTTC. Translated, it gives CATSRVGTALQTQYF. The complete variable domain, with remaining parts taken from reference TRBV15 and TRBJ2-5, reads DAMVIQNPRYQVTQFGKPVTLSCSQTLNHNVMYWYQQKSSQAPKLLFHYYDKDFNNEADTPDNFQSRRPNTSFCFLDIRSPGLGDTAMYLCATSRVGTALQTQYFGPGTRLLVL.

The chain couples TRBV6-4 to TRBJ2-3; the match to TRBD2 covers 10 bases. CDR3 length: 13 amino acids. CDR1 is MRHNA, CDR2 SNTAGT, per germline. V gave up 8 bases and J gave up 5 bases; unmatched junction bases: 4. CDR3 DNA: TGTGCCAGCTCCCGACTAGCGGGAGATACGCAGTATTTT. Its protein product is CASSRLAGDTQYF.

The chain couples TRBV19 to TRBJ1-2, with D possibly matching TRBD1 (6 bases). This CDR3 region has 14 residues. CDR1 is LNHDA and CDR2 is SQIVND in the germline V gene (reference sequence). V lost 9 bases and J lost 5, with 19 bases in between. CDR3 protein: CASRRDNAGYGYTF. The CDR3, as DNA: TGTGCCAGCAGGAGGGACAACGCTGGGTATGGCTACACCTTC.